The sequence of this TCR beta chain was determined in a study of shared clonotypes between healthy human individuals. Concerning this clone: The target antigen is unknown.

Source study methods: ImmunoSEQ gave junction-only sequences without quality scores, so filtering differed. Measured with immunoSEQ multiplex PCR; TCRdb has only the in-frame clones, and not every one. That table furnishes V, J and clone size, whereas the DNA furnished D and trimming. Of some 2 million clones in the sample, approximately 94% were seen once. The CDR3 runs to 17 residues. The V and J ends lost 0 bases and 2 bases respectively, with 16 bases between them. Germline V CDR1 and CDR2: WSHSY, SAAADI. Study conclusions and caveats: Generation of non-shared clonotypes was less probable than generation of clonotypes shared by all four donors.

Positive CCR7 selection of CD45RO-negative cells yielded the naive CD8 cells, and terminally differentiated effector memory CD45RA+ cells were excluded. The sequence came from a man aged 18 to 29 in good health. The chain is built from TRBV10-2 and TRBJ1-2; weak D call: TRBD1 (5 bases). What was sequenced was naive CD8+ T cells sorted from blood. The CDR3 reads CASSESGDHWENYGYTF. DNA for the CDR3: TGCGCCAGCAGTGAGTCGGGGGACCATTGGGAAAACTATGGCTACACCTTC.